Listed here are 4 T cell receptor beta chains from one sample, sequenced in a study of cytomegalovirus exposure and HLA in healthy donors. The PCR made use of 60 Vbeta and 13 Jbeta primers. The protocol was immunoSEQ multiplex PCR, while the TCRdb copy is restricted to in-frame clones and leaves out a portion. Among roughly 250,000 clones listed, approximately 84% were seen once. The sample taken for sequencing was PBMCs. The receptors stem from a middle-aged woman in good health and CMV-seropositive.

The chain joins TRBV6-5 to TRBJ2-7, with D unresolved. The germline V and J ends were trimmed by 5 bases and 6 bases, with 8 bases remaining between them. The CDR3 runs 11 residues. Germline V lookup: CDR1 MNHEY, CDR2 SVGAGI. The CDR3 here is CASSRNGEQYF. Here the CDR3 DNA reads TGTGCCAGCAGTCGTAACGGCGAGCAGTACTTC.

The chain carries TRBV18 and TRBJ1-2; 9 nucleotides match TRBD1. Looked up from germline, CDR1 is KGHSH and CDR2 is LQKENI. The CDR3 is 15 residues long. V gave up 3 bases and J gave up 3 bases; unmatched junction bases: 5. The CDR3 coding sequence is TGTGCCAGCTCACCCCGGGGGGACAGGGACTATGGCTACACCTTC. Its translation: CASSPRGDRDYGYTF.

The V gene is TRBV7-2, the J gene TRBJ1-1; a weak D match, TRBD1 (5 bases). The CDR3 runs 14 residues. The V end was cut by 6 bases, the J end by 1 base, with 12 bases between. Germline V gene data show CDR1 as SGHTA and CDR2 as FQGNSA. In DNA, the CDR3 is TGTGCCAGCAGGTCAGGGTCCGGGAACACTGAAGCTTTCTTT. Protein product: CASRSGSGNTEAFF.

This rearrangement joins TRBV6-5 to TRBJ2-1, with D uncertain. Germline V gene sequence: CDR1 MNHEY, CDR2 SVGAGI. V was trimmed by 4 bases and J by 7 bases, leaving 5 bases between them. The CDR3 covers 11 residues. The CDR3 coding sequence is TGTGCCAGCAGTTCTAATAATGAGCAGTTCTTC. Amino acid sequence: CASSSNNEQFF.